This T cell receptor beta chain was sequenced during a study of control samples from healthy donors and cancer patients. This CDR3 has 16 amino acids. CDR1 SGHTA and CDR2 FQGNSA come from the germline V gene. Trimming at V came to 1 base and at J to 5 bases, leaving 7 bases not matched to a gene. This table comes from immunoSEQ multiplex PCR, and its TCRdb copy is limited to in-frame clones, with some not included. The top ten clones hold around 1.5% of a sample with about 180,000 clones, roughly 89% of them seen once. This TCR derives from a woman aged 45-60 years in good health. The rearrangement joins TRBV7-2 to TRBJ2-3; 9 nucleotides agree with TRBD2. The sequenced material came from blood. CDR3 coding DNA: TGTGCCAGCAGCTTAGGGGTTAGCGGGAGAGGAGATACGCAGTATTTT. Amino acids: CASSLGVSGRGDTQYF.